The 12 T cell receptor beta chains below come from one sample, sequenced in a study of T cell responses to AZD1222 COVID-19 vaccine. TCRdb's table, derived via immunoSEQ multiplex PCR, lists solely in-frame clones and lacks some. The sample yields some 150,000 clones, around nine tenths seen once. The sample here was peripheral blood, taken on day 0 of AZD1222 vaccination. Every receptor here comes from an adult in good health.

The genes are TRBV6-5 and TRBJ2-5; 8 positions match TRBD1. Germline-derived CDR1 and CDR2 are MNHEY and SVGAGI. Trimming took 10 bases from V and 5 from J; bases not matched to a gene: 9. The CDR3 loop spans 13 amino acids. CDR3 sequence reads: CATSGGFVETQYF. For the CDR3, the DNA is TGTGCCACTTCAGGGGGCTTTGTGGAGACCCAGTACTTC.

This chain uses TRBV7-2 with TRBJ2-3; D possibly corresponds to TRBD2 (7 bases). CDR3 length: 15 residues. Trimming took 1 base from V and 2 from J, leaving 10 bases between them. CDR1 and CDR2 (germline): SGHTA, FQGNSA. The CDR3 DNA sequence: TGTGCCAGCAGCTTAGAGGGGGGGACCACAGATACGCAGTATTTT. Translated: CASSLEGGTTDTQYF.

The chain has TRBV28 and TRBJ1-5, with D possibly being TRBD1 (6 bases). CDR1 and CDR2 from the germline V gene are MDHEN and SYDVKM. There are 20 residues in the CDR3. V lost 1 base and J 0 bases, leaving 22 bases between the germline ends. CDR3 sequence: CASSLLVLQGLGYSNQPQHF. CDR3 sequence (DNA): TGTGCCAGCAGTTTATTAGTACTGCAGGGGCTTGGGTATAGCAATCAGCCCCAGCATTTT.

The chain employs TRBV29-1 and TRBJ2-1; 9 bases map to TRBD2. This CDR3 region has 15 residues. V shed 7 bases, J shed 4 bases, and the junction held 11 bases outside the gene matches. Germline CDR1 and CDR2: SQVTM and ANQGSEA. The CDR3 reads CSAEVGSGRYNEQFF. CDR3 nucleotide sequence: TGCAGCGCGGAGGTTGGTAGCGGGAGATACAATGAGCAGTTCTTC.

This rearrangement joins TRBV5-1 to TRBJ1-3; maybe TRBD1 (5 bases). CDR3 length: 14 residues. Germline V gives CDR1 SGHRS, CDR2 YFSETQ. Trimming took off 2 bases at V and 8 bases at J, with 14 bases between the two ends. CDR3 DNA: TGCGCCAGCAGCTTAGGACACGAGGGAGACACCATATATTTT. Its protein product is CASSLGHEGDTIYF. Full variable domain (missing parts from reference TRBV5-1 and TRBJ1-3): KAGVTQTPRYLIKTRGQQVTLSCSPISGHRSVSWYQQTPGQGLQFLFEYFSETQRNKGNFPGRFSGRQFSNSRSEMNVSTLELGDSALYLCASSLGHEGDTIYFGEGSWLTVV.

The chain joins TRBV11-3 to TRBJ2-5, with TRBD2 matching over 8 bases. The ends lost 5 bases at V and 5 bases at J; junction bases unmatched: 7. Per germline, CDR1 SGHNT and CDR2 YENEEA. This CDR3 is built from 14 residues. The CDR3: CASSPAGGRETQYF. CDR3 coding DNA: TGTGCCAGCAGCCCCGCGGGGGGCAGGGAGACCCAGTACTTC.

The count of this clone is one. The V call is TRBV6-5, the J call TRBJ1-2; 11 nucleotides line up with TRBD1. CDR1 MNHEY and CDR2 SVGAGI come from the germline V gene. Trimming took 6 bases from V and 6 from J; bases not matched to a gene: 3. This CDR3 has 13 residues. The CDR3 bases are TGTGCCAGCAGACGGGACAGGGGGAATGGCTACACCTTC. Translation: CASRRDRGNGYTF.

The chain has TRBV7-6 and TRBJ2-1, with D tentatively TRBD1 or TRBD2 (5 bases each). Germline V gene sequence: CDR1 SGHVS, CDR2 FNYEAQ. V was pared by 0 bases and J by 2 bases, with 17 bases between. CDR3 size: 18 residues. The chain's CDR3 is CASSLALLGATTYNEQFF. CDR3 DNA sequence: TGTGCCAGCAGCTTAGCGCTGCTCGGGGCGACCACCTACAATGAGCAGTTCTTC.

The rearrangement uses TRBV5-4 and TRBJ1-1; TRBD1 agrees at 11 bases. The CDR3 totals 15 residues. With V trimmed by 4 bases and J by 4 bases, 6 bases remained unmatched. The germline V gene encodes CDR1 SGHNT and CDR2 YYREEE (reference sequence). Written as DNA, the CDR3 is TGTGCCAGCAGCACGGACAGGGGGCGGGTCACTGAAGCTTTCTTT. As protein: CASSTDRGRVTEAFF.

The rearrangement uses TRBV19 and TRBJ1-4, with D hard to call. Trimming cost V 4 bases and J 5 bases, with 11 bases left between them. The V gene's germline CDR1 is LNHDA and CDR2 SQIVND (reference sequence). This CDR3 is built from 14 residues. The CDR3 DNA follows: TGTGCCAGTAGTAAACAGAGCCAAAATGAAAAACTGTTTTTT. Translating gives CASSKQSQNEKLFF.

The V gene is TRBV7-8, the J gene TRBJ1-4; unclear D gene. The V gene lost 5 bases and the J gene lost 13 bases, with 17 bases spanning the gap. CDR1 and CDR2 (germline): SGHVS, FQNEAQ. The CDR3 covers 13 residues. The CDR3 bases are TGTGCCAGCAGCGAAACGACCGGTTGGGGACTGTTTTTT. As protein: CASSETTGWGLFF.

The gene calls are TRBV14 and TRBJ1-1; 11 bases are a match to TRBD1. This CDR3 has 18 residues. Germline CDR1 SGHDN, CDR2 FVKESK. V shed 0 bases, J shed 4 bases, and the junction held 10 bases outside the gene matches. The CDR3 DNA sequence: TGTGCCAGCAGCCAAGACAAATTAACGGACAGGGGGCGCACTGAAGCTTTCTTT. This sequence encodes CASSQDKLTDRGRTEAFF.